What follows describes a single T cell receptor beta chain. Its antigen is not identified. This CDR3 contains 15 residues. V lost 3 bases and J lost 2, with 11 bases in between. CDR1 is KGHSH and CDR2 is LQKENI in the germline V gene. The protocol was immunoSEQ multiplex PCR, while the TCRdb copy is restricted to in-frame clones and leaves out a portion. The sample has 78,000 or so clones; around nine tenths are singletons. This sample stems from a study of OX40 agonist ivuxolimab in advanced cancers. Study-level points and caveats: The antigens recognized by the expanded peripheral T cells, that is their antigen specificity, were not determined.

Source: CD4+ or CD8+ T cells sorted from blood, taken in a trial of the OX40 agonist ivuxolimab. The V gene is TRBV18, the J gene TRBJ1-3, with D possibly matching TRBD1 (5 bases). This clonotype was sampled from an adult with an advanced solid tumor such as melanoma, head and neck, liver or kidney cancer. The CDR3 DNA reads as TGTGCCAGCTCACCGGGGAGGGGCCCTGGAAACACCATATATTTT. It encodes CASSPGRGPGNTIYF.